A selection of T cell receptor beta chains follows, all from one sample in a study of T-cell memory formation after mild COVID-19. Each CDR3 protein gets one entry after TCRdb re-called the 5' RACE reads with MiXCR. This table holds 250,000 to 300,000 distinct CDR3 sequences, 18% found once. The source material was PBMCs or a T cell subset sorted from them (not recorded which). Receptors were obtained from a man younger than 35 who had mild COVID-19 (a few samples of this study predate the infection). Cell type and time point are not known. Each CDR3 is given with its conserved first and last residue. The D gene is left open where the match is weak. Clone size appears in some rows only: once, few, many, or a class for an expanded clone.

CDR3	DNA	size	D	V	J
CASSGGQGREQFF	TGTGCCAGCAGTGGGGGACAGGGTCGGGAGCAGTTCTTC	few	TRBD1	TRBV11-1	TRBJ2-1
CASRGLGGGAETQYF	TGTGCCAGCAGGGGACTCGGTGGGGGAGCAGAGACCCAGTACTTC	few	.	TRBV7-8	TRBJ2-5
CAISEGYNTGELFF	TGTGCCATCAGTGAGGGGTATAACACCGGGGAGCTGTTTTTT	.	.	TRBV10-3	TRBJ2-2
CASSRNSPRTVSNQPQHF	TGTGCCAGCAGCAGGAACTCACCCCGTACAGTGAGCAATCAGCCCCAGCATTTT	.	.	TRBV6-5	TRBJ1-5
CASSPPGHGHQPQHF	TGTGCCAGCAGCCCCCCCGGGCACGGGCATCAGCCCCAGCATTTT	few	.	TRBV7-9	TRBJ1-5
CASTPQVGTEAFF	TGTGCCAGCACCCCCCAAGTCGGCACTGAAGCTTTCTTT	few	.	TRBV12-3/TRBV12-4	TRBJ1-1
CASSFQPGPDTQYF	TGTGCCAGCAGCTTTCAACCGGGACCAGATACGCAGTATTTT	few	.	TRBV7-6	TRBJ2-3
CSANFGGRVYEQYF	TGCAGTGCCAACTTCGGGGGCAGAGTCTACGAGCAGTACTTC	.	.	TRBV20-1	TRBJ2-7
CASSERIGGAGDTQYF	TGTGCCAGCAGCGAAAGGATTGGGGGGGCGGGAGATACGCAGTATTTT	few	.	TRBV4-2	TRBJ2-3
CASSPYPVAALGQFF	TGTGCCAGCAGCCCCTACCCGGTAGCGGCCCTGGGGCAGTTCTTC	few	.	TRBV7-2	TRBJ2-1
CASSLDRTGNSPLHF	TGTGCCAGCAGCTTAGATCGGACAGGGAACTCACCCCTCCACTTT	.	TRBD1	TRBV11-2	TRBJ1-6
CSARISGGWADTQYF	TGCAGTGCTAGGATTAGCGGGGGGTGGGCAGATACGCAGTATTTT	.	TRBD2	TRBV20-1	TRBJ2-3
CASSYGPDSGNTIYF	TGTGCCAGCAGTTACGGCCCGGACTCTGGAAACACCATATATTTT	few	.	TRBV6-5	TRBJ1-3
CASSLGPDYQPQHF	TGCGCCAGCAGCTTGGGGCCAGACTATCAGCCCCAGCATTTT	.	.	TRBV5-1	TRBJ1-5
CASSLGILVASGSATDEQFF	TGTGCCAGCAGTCTCGGGATATTGGTGGCTAGCGGGTCTGCTACGGATGAGCAGTTCTTC	.	TRBD2	TRBV9	TRBJ2-1
CASIREGTGNGYTF	TGTGCCAGCATCCGTGAGGGGACAGGGAACGGCTACACCTTC	few	TRBD1	TRBV6-6	TRBJ1-2
CAWSGQSNGYTF	TGTGCCTGGAGTGGCCAGTCAAATGGCTACACCTTC	once	.	TRBV30	TRBJ1-2
CASKSGQYGYTF	TGTGCCAGCAAGTCCGGGCAGTATGGCTACACCTTC	once	.	TRBV6-5	TRBJ1-2
CSAAGTSLNEQFF	TGCAGTGCAGCCGGGACTAGCCTCAATGAGCAGTTCTTC	many	TRBD2	TRBV20-1	TRBJ2-1
CASSQGRLAGRSSYNEQFF	TGCGCCAGCAGCCAAGGGAGGCTAGCGGGGAGGAGCTCCTACAATGAGCAGTTCTTC	.	TRBD2	TRBV4-1	TRBJ2-1
CASSEQGWNSPLHF	TGTGCCAGCAGTGAGCAGGGTTGGAATTCACCCCTCCACTTT	.	.	TRBV2	TRBJ1-6
CASSSTSGEYNEQFF	TGTGCCAGCAGCTCGACTAGCGGGGAGTACAATGAGCAGTTCTTC	few	TRBD2	TRBV7-2	TRBJ2-1
CSVELGSEQFF	TGCAGCGTTGAATTGGGTAGTGAGCAGTTCTTC	.	.	TRBV29-1	TRBJ2-1
CSATRTTQETQYF	TGCAGTGCTACCCGGACCACCCAAGAGACCCAGTACTTC	few	.	TRBV20-1	TRBJ2-5
CARGKRLAQETQYF	TGTGCCAGAGGGAAGCGGCTAGCGCAAGAGACCCAGTACTTC	many	.	TRBV25-1	TRBJ2-5
CASSEALSAAYEQYF	TGTGCCAGCAGTGAAGCGCTTTCCGCTGCCTACGAGCAGTACTTC	many	.	TRBV2	TRBJ2-7
CASSQAGGAPSTDTQYF	TGCGCCAGCAGCCAAGCCGGGGGGGCCCCTAGCACAGATACGCAGTATTTT	few	TRBD2	TRBV4-3	TRBJ2-3
CSVRVQQGKGYTEAFF	TGCAGTGTAAGAGTGCAGCAGGGGAAAGGGTACACTGAAGCTTTCTTT	.	.	TRBV20-1	TRBJ1-1
CSASGDRWSPLHF	TGCAGTGCTAGTGGGGACAGGTGGTCACCCCTCCACTTT	few	TRBD1	TRBV20-1	TRBJ1-6
CSVAFGGGNQPQHF	TGCAGCGTTGCGTTCGGAGGGGGGAATCAGCCCCAGCATTTT	few	.	TRBV29-1	TRBJ1-5
CASSFLGLAGITGELFF	TGTGCCAGCAGTTTCCTCGGACTAGCGGGGATCACCGGGGAGCTGTTTTTT	.	TRBD2	TRBV27	TRBJ2-2
CASSQVQGNQPQHF	TGTGCCAGCAGCCAAGTGCAGGGCAATCAGCCCCAGCATTTT	.	.	TRBV4-2	TRBJ1-5
CASSYRQTNEVQPQHF	TGTGCCAGCAGTTATCGACAGACAAATGAGGTTCAGCCCCAGCATTTT	.	.	TRBV27	TRBJ1-5
CAWSPGPLRTDTQYF	TGTGCCTGGAGCCCCGGTCCTCTCCGCACAGATACGCAGTATTTT	.	.	TRBV30	TRBJ2-3
CASSLRGGETEAFF	TGTGCCAGCAGCTTACGGGGGGGAGAGACTGAAGCTTTCTTT	few	.	TRBV7-8	TRBJ1-1
CASQNREMGAKNIQYF	TGTGCCAGTCAAAACAGGGAGATGGGAGCCAAAAACATTCAGTACTTC	few	.	TRBV27	TRBJ2-4
CASSVGGNNEQFF	TGTGCCAGCAGCGTAGGAGGAAACAATGAGCAGTTCTTC	.	.	TRBV9	TRBJ2-1
CASTTARTGDQPQHF	TGTGCCAGTACCACCGCCAGGACAGGGGATCAGCCCCAGCATTTT	.	TRBD1	TRBV19	TRBJ1-5
CASSYSGILNTEAFF	TGTGCCAGCAGTTACTCCGGTATATTGAACACTGAAGCTTTCTTT	few	.	TRBV6-5	TRBJ1-1
CASSPGDNQPQHF	TGTGCCAGCAGCCCGGGGGACAATCAGCCCCAGCATTTT	.	.	TRBV7-2	TRBJ1-5
CASSRDSLPSEQYF	TGCGCCAGCAGCCGGGACAGCCTTCCCTCCGAGCAGTACTTC	.	TRBD1	TRBV5-1	TRBJ2-7
CASSYWGNLAGNTIYF	TGTGCCAGCAGTTACTGGGGGAACTTGGCTGGAAACACCATATATTTT	.	.	TRBV6-5	TRBJ1-3
CASSLEAGGIFFVDTQYF	TGTGCCAGCAGCTTAGAAGCAGGGGGCATCTTCTTTGTAGATACGCAGTATTTT	few	TRBD1	TRBV7-6	TRBJ2-3
CASSLDYGTGENIQYF	TGTGCCAGCAGCTTAGATTACGGGACAGGGGAAAACATTCAGTACTTC	.	TRBD1	TRBV7-9	TRBJ2-4
CASSSKGTGSTEAFF	TGTGCCAGCAGTTCGAAAGGGACAGGGAGCACTGAAGCTTTCTTT	few	TRBD1	TRBV28	TRBJ1-1
CASSSRSRGNEKLFF	TGTGCCAGCAGCTCCCGGAGTAGGGGAAATGAAAAACTGTTTTTT	many	.	TRBV5-4	TRBJ1-4
CASSLVGTGFANEQFF	TGTGCCAGCAGCTTAGTAGGGACAGGGTTTGCGAATGAGCAGTTCTTC	.	TRBD1	TRBV7-2	TRBJ2-1
CATAGGPQDTQYF	TGCGCTACGGCGGGGGGGCCTCAAGATACGCAGTATTTT	few	TRBD2	TRBV5-1	TRBJ2-3
CASSSSSWNEQFF	TGTGCCAGCAGCTCCTCTAGCTGGAATGAGCAGTTCTTC	many	.	TRBV7-2	TRBJ2-1
CASRHQNTEAFF	TGTGCCAGCAGGCACCAGAACACTGAAGCTTTCTTT	.	.	TRBV27	TRBJ1-1
CSAAVSGTDNYGYTF	TGCAGTGCGGCTGTCTCCGGGACAGATAACTATGGCTACACCTTC	few	TRBD1	TRBV20-1	TRBJ1-2
CASSLAEISGANVLTF	TGTGCCAGCAGTTTAGCTGAGATTTCTGGGGCCAACGTCCTGACTTTC	few	.	TRBV28	TRBJ2-6
CASTVGGSGGTDTQYF	TGTGCCAGCACCGTCGGGGGCAGCGGGGGCACAGATACGCAGTATTTT	few	.	TRBV11-2	TRBJ2-3